The source of this T cell receptor beta chain is a study of cytomegalovirus exposure and HLA in healthy donors. Primers included in the PCR were 60 Vbeta and 13 Jbeta primers. TCRdb's copy holds only in-frame clones and misses some; the assay was immunoSEQ multiplex PCR. Of roughly 55,000 clones in the sample, 77% were seen once. At sampling all donors were nominally healthy, likely with unrecorded immune exposures. Concerning this clone: The antigen remains unidentified.

V shed 0 bases, J shed 2 bases, and the junction held 9 bases outside the gene matches. The CDR3 totals 19 residues. Germline CDR1 is MGHRA and CDR2 is YSYEKL. The study's findings and limits: Previously analyzed data showed that most TCR beta V segments were productive at a frequency of about 87% or about 30%. As a later analysis showed, a missense DCLRE1C variant was linked to trimming of TCR beta V- and J-genes.

This sequence was found in a female donor in good health and CMV-seronegative. The sample was PBMCs. This sequence joins TRBV4-1 and TRBJ2-3, with 12 nucleotides matching TRBD2. The CDR3 coding sequence is TGCGCCAGCAGCCAAGATCCCCACCGGACTAGCGGGGTCACAGATACGCAGTATTTT. Translation gives CASSQDPHRTSGVTDTQYF.